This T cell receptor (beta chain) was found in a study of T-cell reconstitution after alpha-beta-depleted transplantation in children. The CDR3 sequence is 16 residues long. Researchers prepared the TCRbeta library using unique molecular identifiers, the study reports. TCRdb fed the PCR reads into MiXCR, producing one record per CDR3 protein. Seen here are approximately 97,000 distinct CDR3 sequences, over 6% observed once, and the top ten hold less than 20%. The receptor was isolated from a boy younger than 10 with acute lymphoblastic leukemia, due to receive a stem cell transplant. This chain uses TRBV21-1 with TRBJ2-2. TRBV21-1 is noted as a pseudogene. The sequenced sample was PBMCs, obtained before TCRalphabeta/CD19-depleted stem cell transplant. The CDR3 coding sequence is TGTGCCAGCAGCAATCGACTGGTCTTCGTCACCGGGGAGCTGTTTTTT. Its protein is CASSNRLVFVTGELFF.